This TCR beta chain stems from a study of CD8+ T cells in alopecia areata. Sequencing templates came from extracted RNA that was reverse transcribed into cDNA. Clones were sequenced by immunoSEQ multiplex PCR, and TCRdb holds only the in-frame ones, with some missing. In total the sample includes around 290,000 clones, none of them seen once. Worth noting for this clone: Mouse gene names and germline throughout. Coverage ceases 4 residues before the CDR3 finishes, and the germline J gene fills in the end.

CD4, CD8alpha, NKG2D, NKG2ACE and other markers were used to sort pooled cutaneous lymph node cells. This CDR3 has 15 residues. The germline V gene has CDR1 MSHET and CDR2 SYDVDS. This receptor was taken from a C3H/HeJ mouse with alopecia areata. Mouse strain MHC haplotype: H2-k. Sequenced input: CD4+ T cells sorted from a lymph node. The gene calls are TRBV29 and TRBJ2-5; D perhaps matches TRBD1 (5 bases). Incomplete CDR3 DNA: TGTGCTAGCAGTTTATCGGCGGGGAAGGGGGAC. Amino acid sequence: CASSLSAGKGD. The complete CDR3 sequence is CASSLSAGKGDTQYF.